A selection of T cell receptor beta chains follows, all from one sample in a study of T-cell reconstitution after alpha-beta-depleted transplantation in children. A single record per CDR3 protein comes from TCRdb applying MiXCR to the PCR reads. This table has 100,000 or so distinct CDR3 sequences, approximately 5.4% appearing once. Here the sequenced sample was PBMCs, mostly from graft donor cells, taken 60 days after TCRalphabeta/CD19-depleted stem cell transplant. The receptors stem from a female patient aged 2 to 10 who had a stem cell transplant for Fanconi anemia, so the T cells may come from the graft donor. Both conserved end residues are part of each CDR3. A D gene is named only where the DNA matches it firmly. Only part of the rows carry a size: once, few, many, or a class if the clone is expanded.

>TRBJ2-5|13|.|TRBV7-2|many
CASTLQGGETQYF
TGTGCCAGCACCTTACAGGGTGGGGAGACCCAGTACTTC
>TRBJ2-7|13|.|TRBV13|.
CASSSGLPYEQYF
TGTGCCAGCAGCTCCGGACTTCCCTACGAGCAGTACTTC
>TRBJ2-7|13|.|TRBV7-2|.
CASSLPALYEQYF
TGTGCCAGCAGCTTACCGGCCCTCTACGAGCAGTACTTC
>TRBJ2-7|15|.|TRBV15|many
CATSRGGTPSYEQYF
TGTGCCACCAGCAGAGGTGGCACTCCCTCCTACGAGCAGTACTTC
>TRBJ2-5|14|TRBD2|TRBV12-3/TRBV12-4|many
CASRLAGVQETQYF
TGTGCCAGCAGACTAGCGGGAGTCCAAGAGACCCAGTACTTC
>TRBJ1-4|14|.|TRBV10-3|many
CAISEWGADEKLFF
TGTGCCATCAGTGAGTGGGGGGCGGATGAAAAACTGTTTTTT
>TRBJ2-7|15|.|TRBV10-3|many
CAISESRGSTYEQYF
TGTGCCATCAGTGAGTCCAGGGGCTCCACCTACGAGCAGTACTTC
>TRBJ2-1|17|.|TRBV5-6|many
CASSFSGETYPYNEQFF
TGTGCCAGCAGTTTCTCCGGGGAAACTTACCCCTACAATGAGCAGTTCTTC
>TRBJ2-3|15|TRBD2|TRBV5-6|many
CASSTGTSGLNTQYF
TGTGCCAGCAGCACTGGGACTAGCGGGTTGAATACGCAGTATTTT
>TRBJ2-5|16|.|TRBV18|many
CASSPPGWRIQETQYF
TGTGCCAGCTCACCCCCAGGGTGGCGGATCCAAGAGACCCAGTACTTC
>TRBJ1-6|16|.|TRBV20-1|many
CSMGSPTIQYNSPLHF
TGCAGTATGGGGTCCCCAACAATCCAATATAATTCACCCCTCCACTTT
>TRBJ2-3|14|.|TRBV20-1|.
CSARPSSVADTQYF
TGCAGTGCTAGGCCATCTAGCGTTGCAGATACGCAGTATTTT
>TRBJ2-7|16|TRBD2|TRBV15|.
CATSRSKLAGGHEQYF
TGTGCCACCAGCAGGTCCAAACTAGCGGGAGGTCATGAGCAGTACTTC
>TRBJ2-1|15|TRBD2|TRBV5-1|.
CASSLVAGGPGEQFF
TGCGCCAGCAGCTTGGTGGCGGGAGGGCCTGGTGAGCAGTTCTTC
>TRBJ2-7|13|.|TRBV2|many
CASYRGAGYEQYF
TGTGCCAGCTACCGGGGGGCAGGCTACGAGCAGTACTTC
>TRBJ2-7|14|TRBD1|TRBV5-1|.
CASSGRGQVYEQYF
TGCGCCAGCAGCGGAAGGGGACAGGTATACGAGCAGTACTTC
>TRBJ2-5|13|.|TRBV5-1|many
CASTPGRQETQYF
TGCGCCAGCACCCCGGGACGGCAAGAGACCCAGTACTTC
>TRBJ2-3|16|TRBD1|TRBV18|.
CASSPPRTGFTDTQYF
TGTGCCAGCTCACCACCGCGGACAGGGTTTACAGATACGCAGTATTTT
>TRBJ2-3|13|.|TRBV2|many
CASSRQGTDTQYF
TGTGCCAGCAGCAGACAGGGCACAGATACGCAGTATTTT
>TRBJ2-3|16|TRBD1|TRBV14|many
CASSPLTGGLADTQYF
TGTGCCAGCAGCCCACTGACAGGGGGGCTGGCAGATACGCAGTATTTT
>TRBJ2-1|17|TRBD2|TRBV7-9|many
CASSSEGLAGGRDEQFF
TGTGCCAGCAGCTCCGAGGGACTAGCGGGAGGTAGGGATGAGCAGTTCTTC
>TRBJ2-1|14|TRBD2|TRBV5-1|.
CASSFLAGRGEQFF
TGCGCCAGCAGCTTTCTAGCGGGAAGAGGCGAGCAGTTCTTC